The 19 T cell receptor beta chains given below trace back to one sample, sequenced in a study of blood T cell repertoires in COVID-19. Profiled with immunoSEQ multiplex PCR; TCRdb holds only in-frame clones, not every one. The sample contains about 71,000 clones, 80% to 95% of which appear only once. Sequenced: peripheral blood. These receptors were collected from a woman of 80 years or more with acute or convalescent COVID-19.

The genes are TRBV3-1 (or the pseudogene TRBV3-2) and TRBJ1-1; the D gene is possibly TRBD1 (5 bases). Deletions cut 3 bases from V and 8 bases from J, with 10 bases between. The CDR3 covers 12 residues. Germline V lookup: CDR1 LGHDT, CDR2 YNNKEL (reference sequence). The CDR3 DNA is TGTGCCAGCAGCCAGCCCGGGGGGGAAGCTTTCTTT. Its translation is CASSQPGGEAFF.

This sequence joins TRBV12-3 or TRBV12-4 and TRBJ2-7; tentative D call: TRBD1 (6 bases). Trimming removed 3 bases from V and 6 bases from J, with 9 bases in between. There are 12 residues in the CDR3. For the CDR3, the DNA is TGTGCCAGCAGTTTTGTAGGGGGCGAGCAGTACTTC. Amino acid sequence: CASSFVGGEQYF.

The rearrangement links TRBV19 to TRBJ1-4; TRBD1 aligns across 8 bases. This CDR3 region has 14 residues. After removal of 6 bases from V and 7 bases from J, the junction contained 7 bases not matched to a gene. Per the germline V gene, CDR1 is LNHDA and CDR2 is SQIVND (reference sequence). The CDR3 is CASSLGQGFEKLFF. Here the CDR3 DNA reads TGTGCCAGTAGCCTCGGACAGGGATTTGAAAAACTGTTTTTT. Full variable domain (outside the CDR3, taken from reference TRBV19 and TRBJ1-4): DGGITQSPKYLFRKEGQNVTLSCEQNLNHDAMYWYRQDPGQGLRLIYYSQIVNDFQKGDIAEGYSVSREKKESFPLTVTSAQKNPTAFYLCASSLGQGFEKLFFGSGTQLSVL.

The chain couples TRBV9 to TRBJ2-1; D may be TRBD2 (6 bases). Germline CDR1 SGDLS, CDR2 YYNGEE. V lost 4 bases and J 3 bases, leaving 14 bases between the germline ends. The length of the CDR3 is 15 residues. The CDR3 loop is CASSLGGLLYNEQFF. CDR3 bases: TGTGCCAGCAGCCTCGGGGGACTCCTCTACAATGAGCAGTTCTTC.

This sequence joins TRBV19 and TRBJ1-2; 9 positions match TRBD1. The CDR3 totals 14 residues. V shed 3 bases and J 7 bases; nucleotides not matched to a gene: 6. Germline V gene lookup returns CDR1 LNHDA and CDR2 SQIVND (reference sequence). CDR3 DNA: TGTGCCAGTAGTATGGCCGGGACAGGGAGTGGCTACACCTTC. It codes for CASSMAGTGSGYTF.

This chain links TRBV5-4 with TRBJ2-1; TRBD2 aligns across 8 bases. The CDR3 sequence is 15 residues long. Germline V lookup: CDR1 SGHNT, CDR2 YYREEE (reference sequence). Trimming cost V 5 bases and J 6 bases; bases outside gene matches: 10. The CDR3 spells CASSSPGLGGNEQFF. The DNA of the CDR3 is TGTGCCAGCAGTTCTCCGGGACTAGGAGGCAATGAGCAGTTCTTC. Supplemented by reference TRBV5-4 and TRBJ2-1, the full variable domain reads ETGVTQSPTHLIKTRGQQVTLRCSSQSGHNTVSWYQQALGQGPQFIFQYYREEENGRGNFPPRFSGLQFPNYSSELNVNALELDDSALYLCASSSPGLGGNEQFFGPGTRLTVL.

The chain links TRBV5-1 to TRBJ2-7, with TRBD1 matching over 12 bases. Germline CDR1 SGHRS, CDR2 YFSETQ. The CDR3 is made up of 17 amino acids. V lost 1 base to trimming and J lost 4 bases; unmatched junction nucleotides: 9. The CDR3 DNA is TGCGCCAGCAGCTTGTCAGTAGGGACAGGGGGCTCTTACGAGCAGTACTTC. Translating gives CASSLSVGTGGSYEQYF.

The chain uses TRBV4-2 and TRBJ1-2, with TRBD1 matching 8 bases. Per the germline V gene, CDR1 is LGHNA and CDR2 is YNFKEQ. J lost 8 bases, V lost 1 base, and 9 bases had no gene match. CDR3 size: 15 residues. The CDR3 here is CASSQAPDREAGYTF. The CDR3 bases are TGTGCCAGCAGCCAAGCCCCGGACAGGGAGGCCGGCTACACCTTC.

V and J are TRBV3-1 (or the pseudogene TRBV3-2) and TRBJ1-3; D unclear. V was clipped by 8 bases and J by 3 bases, with 8 bases between them. The CDR3 runs to 12 residues. Germline lookup yields CDR1 LGHDT and CDR2 YNNKEL (reference sequence). This CDR3 reads CASRDSGNTIYF. The DNA for the CDR3 is TGTGCCAGCCGGGATAGTGGAAACACCATATATTTT.

Comments on this clone: The sample holds other DNA sequences that translate to the same CDR3. CDR3 protein: CASSLRTGGEQYF. The CDR3 DNA is TGTGCCAGCAGTCTCCGGACAGGGGGCGAGCAGTACTTC. The V gene is TRBV28, the J gene TRBJ2-7; 10 bases line up with TRBD1. The CDR3 runs 13 residues. The V gene end was trimmed by 5 bases and the J gene end by 6 bases; junction bases not matched to a gene: 4. Germline assignment: CDR1 MDHEN and CDR2 SYDVKM.

The chain has TRBV7-9 and TRBJ1-2; weak D call: TRBD1 (5 bases). CDR3 length equals 16 residues. V lost 3 bases, J lost 8 bases, and 22 bases lay in between. Germline V gene data show CDR1 as SEHNR and CDR2 as FQNEAQ (reference sequence). The CDR3 protein is CASSLGRAIEAGGYTF. In DNA, the CDR3 is TGTGCCAGCAGCTTGGGCCGGGCGATAGAGGCAGGGGGCTACACCTTC.

This clone was seen a single time. The chain recombines TRBV11-1 with TRBJ1-1; 12 bases line up with TRBD1. The CDR3 has 14 amino acids. Germline V gives CDR1 SGHAT, CDR2 FQDESV (reference sequence). V dropped 4 bases and J dropped 5; count of bases not matched to a gene: 2. CDR3 loop: CASSWDRGQTEAFF. In nucleotides, the CDR3 is TGTGCCAGCAGCTGGGACAGGGGGCAAACTGAAGCTTTCTTT.

The rearrangement uses TRBV27 and TRBJ1-4; TRBD1 matches at 8 bases. V shed 3 bases and J 3 bases; nucleotides not matched to a gene: 3. The CDR3 contains 15 residues. Germline loops: CDR1 MNHEY, CDR2 SMNVEV (reference sequence). The CDR3 spells CASSFRTGSNEKLFF. The CDR3 coding sequence is TGTGCCAGCAGTTTCCGGACAGGGTCTAATGAAAAACTGTTTTTT.

The V call is TRBV27, the J call TRBJ2-7; TRBD1 matches at 10 bases. The CDR3 is 18 amino acids. The V and J ends lost 5 bases and 1 base, in that order; junction bases with no gene match: 14. Germline V gives CDR1 MNHEY, CDR2 SMNVEV (reference sequence). Here the CDR3 reads CASSKRGQGTYSSYEQYF. Here the CDR3 DNA reads TGTGCCAGCAGTAAACGGGGACAGGGGACCTATAGTTCCTACGAGCAGTACTTC.

The chain uses TRBV27 and TRBJ1-3; D call uncertain. Germline-derived CDR1 and CDR2 are MNHEY and SMNVEV (reference sequence). Trimming removed 5 bases from V and 0 bases from J, with 8 bases in between. CDR3 size: 14 residues. The DNA of the CDR3 is TGTGCCAGCAGTCAGGTTTCCTCTGGAAACACCATATATTTT. As protein: CASSQVSSGNTIYF.

The chain couples TRBV5-8 to TRBJ1-2, with a possible D match to TRBD1 (6 bases). Germline V gives CDR1 SGHTS, CDR2 YDEGEE. V shed 2 bases and J shed 2 bases, with 7 bases lying between them. The CDR3 runs 13 residues. The CDR3 protein is CASSFTGNYGYTF. The CDR3 DNA reads as TGTGCCAGCAGCTTCACAGGGAACTATGGCTACACCTTC.

This chain connects TRBV14 to TRBJ2-5, with TRBD1 matching 7 bases. Losses at the gene ends were 1 base for V and 1 base for J; bases not matched to a gene: 9. This CDR3 is built from 17 residues. The V gene's germline CDR1 is SGHDN and CDR2 FVKESK. CDR3 loop: CASSQARTGRVQETQYF. CDR3 DNA: TGTGCCAGCAGCCAAGCTCGGACAGGCCGCGTCCAAGAGACCCAGTACTTC.

The sample holds one count of this clone. J is TRBJ1-5 and V is TRBV4-3; D is possibly TRBD1 (5 bases). Trimming took 2 bases from V and 0 from J, leaving 17 bases between them. The germline CDR1 and CDR2 sequences are LGHNA and YSLEER. This CDR3 is built from 18 residues. CDR3 nucleotides: TGCGCCAGCAGCCAAACCTTATCCGGGGGAAATAGCAATCAGCCCCAGCATTTT. Translated: CASSQTLSGGNSNQPQHF.

The rearrangement links TRBV5-1 to TRBJ2-6, with 8 nucleotides matching TRBD1. Trimming removed 0 bases from V and 6 bases from J; junction bases left unmatched: 5. This CDR3 spans 16 amino acids. CDR1 SGHRS and CDR2 YFSETQ come from the germline V gene. CDR3 in amino acids: CASSLGQGAVANVLTF. The CDR3 DNA reads TGCGCCAGCAGCTTGGGCCAGGGGGCTGTGGCCAACGTCCTGACTTTC.